This T cell receptor beta chain was captured in a study of T cells in Graves' hyperthyroidism and ophthalmopathy. With respect to this clonotype: Its antigen is still unknown.

Study-wide findings and caveats: Most clonotypes that expanded in the thyroid above 0.001 also showed up in blood.

Newly diagnosed hyperthyroidism patients aged 18 to 65 years had disease lasting under 2 months. Per germline, CDR1 WSHSY and CDR2 SAAADI. Between the trimmed V and J ends, which lost 4 bases and 4 bases, there was a span of 14 bases. The CDR3 spans 15 residues. Amplification yielded TCR beta CDR3 regions, with RNA transcripts as the source. The study used the HTBI primer set for a first-round RT-PCR of the TCR CDR3. TCRdb processed the multiplex PCR reads anew with MiXCR; each CDR3 protein has one entry. The table lists 530,000 or so distinct CDR3 sequences, roughly 46% of them singletons, with approximately 7.5% in the top ten.

This TCR was recovered from a woman aged 18-29 years with Graves' hyperthyroidism. The chain is built from TRBV10-2 and TRBJ1-5; perhaps TRBD1 as D (5 bases). Sequencing was performed on peripheral blood or thyroid tissue (not recorded which). CDR3 amino acids: CASSAIGTANQPQHF. CDR3 bases: TGCGCCAGCAGTGCGATCGGGACGGCGAATCAGCCCCAGCATTTT.